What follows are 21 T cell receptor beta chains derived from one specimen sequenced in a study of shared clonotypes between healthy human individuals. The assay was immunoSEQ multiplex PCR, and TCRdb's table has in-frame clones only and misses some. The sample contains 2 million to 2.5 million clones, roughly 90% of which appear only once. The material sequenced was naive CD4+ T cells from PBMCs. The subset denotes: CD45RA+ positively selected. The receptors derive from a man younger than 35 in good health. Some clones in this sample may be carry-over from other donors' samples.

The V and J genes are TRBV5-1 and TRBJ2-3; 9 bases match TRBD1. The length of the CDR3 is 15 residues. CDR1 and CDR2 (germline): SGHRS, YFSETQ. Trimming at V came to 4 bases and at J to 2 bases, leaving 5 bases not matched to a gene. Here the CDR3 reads CASSPGTGNTDTQYF. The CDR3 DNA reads TGCGCCAGCAGCCCGGGGACAGGGAACACAGATACGCAGTATTTT.

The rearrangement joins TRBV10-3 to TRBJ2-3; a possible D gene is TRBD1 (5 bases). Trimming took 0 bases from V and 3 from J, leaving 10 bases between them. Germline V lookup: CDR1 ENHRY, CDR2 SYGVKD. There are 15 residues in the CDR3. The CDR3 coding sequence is TGTGCCATCAGTGAGTCGTTGGACACTACAGATACGCAGTATTTT. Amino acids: CAISESLDTTDTQYF.

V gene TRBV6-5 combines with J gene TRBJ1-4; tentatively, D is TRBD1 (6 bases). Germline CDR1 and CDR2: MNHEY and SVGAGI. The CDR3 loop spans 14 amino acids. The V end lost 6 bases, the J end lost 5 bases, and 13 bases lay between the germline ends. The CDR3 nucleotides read TGTGCCAGCAGCCCGGAAACAGGGAATGAAAAACTGTTTTTT. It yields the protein CASSPETGNEKLFF.

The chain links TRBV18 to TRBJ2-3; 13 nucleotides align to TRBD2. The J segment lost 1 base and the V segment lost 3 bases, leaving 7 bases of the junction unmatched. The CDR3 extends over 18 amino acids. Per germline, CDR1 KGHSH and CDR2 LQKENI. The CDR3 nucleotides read TGTGCCAGCTCACCGCGGACTAGCGGGAGACAGGGCACAGATACGCAGTATTTT. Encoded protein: CASSPRTSGRQGTDTQYF.

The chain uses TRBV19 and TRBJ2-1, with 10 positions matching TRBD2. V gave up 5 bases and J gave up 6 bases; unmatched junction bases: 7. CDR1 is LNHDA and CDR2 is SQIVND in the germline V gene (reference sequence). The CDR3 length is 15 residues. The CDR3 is CASSPTSGMLNEQFF. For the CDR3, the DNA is TGTGCCAGTAGTCCAACTAGCGGGATGCTCAATGAGCAGTTCTTC.

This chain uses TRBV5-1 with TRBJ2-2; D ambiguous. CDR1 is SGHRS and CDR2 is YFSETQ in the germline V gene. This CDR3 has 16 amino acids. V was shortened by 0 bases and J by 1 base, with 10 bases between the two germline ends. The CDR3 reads CASSLGLQVNTGELFF. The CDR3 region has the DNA TGCGCCAGCAGCTTGGGATTGCAGGTGAACACCGGGGAGCTGTTTTTT.

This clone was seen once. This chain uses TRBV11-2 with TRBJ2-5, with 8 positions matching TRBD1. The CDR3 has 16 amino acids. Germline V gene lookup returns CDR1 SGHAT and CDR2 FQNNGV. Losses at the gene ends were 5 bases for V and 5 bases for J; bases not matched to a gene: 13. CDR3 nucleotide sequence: TGTGCCAGCAGCGAAGTCAGGGGGCGTTGGCAGGAGACCCAGTACTTC. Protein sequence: CASSEVRGRWQETQYF.

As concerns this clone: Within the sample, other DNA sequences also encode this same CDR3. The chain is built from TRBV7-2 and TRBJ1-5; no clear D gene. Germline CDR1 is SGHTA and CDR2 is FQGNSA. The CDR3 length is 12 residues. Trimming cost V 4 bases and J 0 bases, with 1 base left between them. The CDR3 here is CASSYSNQPQHF. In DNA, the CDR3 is TGTGCCAGCAGCTATAGCAATCAGCCCCAGCATTTT.

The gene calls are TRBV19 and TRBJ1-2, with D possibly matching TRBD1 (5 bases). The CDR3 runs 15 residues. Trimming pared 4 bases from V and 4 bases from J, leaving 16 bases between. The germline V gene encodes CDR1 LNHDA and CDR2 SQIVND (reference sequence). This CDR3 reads CASSSLMGLGYGYTF. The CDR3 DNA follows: TGTGCCAGTAGTAGTTTGATGGGACTTGGCTATGGCTACACCTTC.

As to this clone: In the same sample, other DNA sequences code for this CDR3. The CDR3 spells CASSLRDSNTGELFF. In nucleotides, the CDR3 is TGCGCCAGCAGCTTGAGGGACAGTAACACCGGGGAGCTGTTTTTT. The chain is built from TRBV5-1 and TRBJ2-2, with TRBD1 identical over 7 bases. The germline gives CDR1 SGHRS, CDR2 YFSETQ. There are 15 residues in the CDR3. V lost 1 base and J lost 2; bases outside the gene matches: 2.

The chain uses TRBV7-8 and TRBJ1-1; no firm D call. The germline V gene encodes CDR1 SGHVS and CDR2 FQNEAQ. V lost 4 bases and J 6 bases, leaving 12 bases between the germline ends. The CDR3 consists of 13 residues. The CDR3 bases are TGTGCCAGCAGCTCAAGACGGGCAGCTGAAGCTTTCTTT. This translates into CASSSRRAAEAFF.

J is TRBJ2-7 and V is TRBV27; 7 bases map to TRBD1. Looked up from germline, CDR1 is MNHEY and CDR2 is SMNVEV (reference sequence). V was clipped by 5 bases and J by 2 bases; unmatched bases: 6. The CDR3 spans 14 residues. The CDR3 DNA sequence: TGTGCCAGCAGTAGGGGGCCCATTACCTACGAGCAGTACTTC. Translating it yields CASSRGPITYEQYF.

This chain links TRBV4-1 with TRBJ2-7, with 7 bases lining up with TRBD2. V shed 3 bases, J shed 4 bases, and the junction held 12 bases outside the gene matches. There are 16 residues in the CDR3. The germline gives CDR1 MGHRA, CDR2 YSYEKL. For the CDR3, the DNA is TGCGCCAGCAGCCACCTCCTGCAGCGGGATAGGTACGAGCAGTACTTC. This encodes CASSHLLQRDRYEQYF.

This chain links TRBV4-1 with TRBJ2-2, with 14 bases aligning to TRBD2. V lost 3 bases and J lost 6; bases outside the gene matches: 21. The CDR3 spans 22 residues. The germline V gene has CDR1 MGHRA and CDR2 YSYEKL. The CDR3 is CASSHGLPGPKGLAGVSGELFF. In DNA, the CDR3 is TGCGCCAGCAGCCACGGTCTCCCGGGACCGAAGGGACTAGCGGGAGTTTCCGGGGAGCTGTTTTTT.

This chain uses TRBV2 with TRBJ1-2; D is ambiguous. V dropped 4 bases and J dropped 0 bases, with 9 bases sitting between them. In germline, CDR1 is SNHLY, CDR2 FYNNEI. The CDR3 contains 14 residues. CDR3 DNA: TGTGCCAGCAGTGGGCGCTTTTCTAACTATGGCTACACCTTC. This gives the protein CASSGRFSNYGYTF.

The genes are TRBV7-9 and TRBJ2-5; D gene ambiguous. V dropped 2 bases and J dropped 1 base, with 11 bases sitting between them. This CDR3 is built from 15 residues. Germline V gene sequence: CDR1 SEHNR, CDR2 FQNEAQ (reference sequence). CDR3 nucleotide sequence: TGTGCCAGCAGCTTAATGTCAGCTTCCCAAGAGACCCAGTACTTC. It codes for CASSLMSASQETQYF.

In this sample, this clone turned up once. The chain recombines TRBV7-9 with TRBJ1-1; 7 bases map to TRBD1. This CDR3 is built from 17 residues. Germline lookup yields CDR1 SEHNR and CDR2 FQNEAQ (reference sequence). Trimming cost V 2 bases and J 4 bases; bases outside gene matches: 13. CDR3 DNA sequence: TGTGCCAGCAGCTTATTGCCCCCGGGCAGGGGGAGCACTGAAGCTTTCTTT. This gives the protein CASSLLPPGRGSTEAFF. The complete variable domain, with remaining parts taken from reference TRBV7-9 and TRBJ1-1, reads DTGVSQNPRHKITKRGQNVTFRCDPISEHNRLYWYRQTLGQGPEFLTYFQNEAQLEKSRLLSDRFSAERPKGSFSTLEIQRTEQGDSAMYLCASSLLPPGRGSTEAFFGQGTRLTVV.

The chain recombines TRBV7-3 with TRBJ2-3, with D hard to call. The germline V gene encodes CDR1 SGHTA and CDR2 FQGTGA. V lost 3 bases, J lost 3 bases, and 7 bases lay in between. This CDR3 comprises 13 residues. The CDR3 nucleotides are TGTGCCAGCAGCTTGGATTTTACAGATACGCAGTATTTT. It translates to CASSLDFTDTQYF. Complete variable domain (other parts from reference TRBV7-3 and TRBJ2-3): GAGVSQTPSNKVTEKGKYVELRCDPISGHTALYWYRQSLGQGPEFLIYFQGTGAADDSGLPNDRFFAVRPEGSVSTLKIQRTERGDSAVYLCASSLDFTDTQYFGPGTRLTVL.

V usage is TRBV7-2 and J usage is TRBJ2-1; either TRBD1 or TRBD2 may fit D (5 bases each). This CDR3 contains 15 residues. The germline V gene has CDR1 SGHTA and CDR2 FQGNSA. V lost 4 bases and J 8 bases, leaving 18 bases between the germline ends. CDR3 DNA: TGTGCCAGCAGCTCACAGGCGAGGGGTTCCGATGAGCAGTTCTTC. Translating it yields CASSSQARGSDEQFF.

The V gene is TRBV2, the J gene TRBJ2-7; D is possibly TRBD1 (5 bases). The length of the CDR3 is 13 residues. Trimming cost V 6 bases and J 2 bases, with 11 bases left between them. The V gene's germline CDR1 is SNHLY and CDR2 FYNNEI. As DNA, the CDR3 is TGTGCCAGCAGGGCAGGGATTCCCTACGAGCAGTACTTC. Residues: CASRAGIPYEQYF.

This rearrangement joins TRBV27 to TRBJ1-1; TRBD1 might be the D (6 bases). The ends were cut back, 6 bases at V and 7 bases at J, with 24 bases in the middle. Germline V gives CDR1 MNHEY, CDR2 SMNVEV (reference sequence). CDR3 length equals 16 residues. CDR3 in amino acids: CASSSKGGWGRGEAFF. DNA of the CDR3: TGTGCCAGCAGCTCTAAGGGGGGATGGGGTAGGGGTGAAGCTTTCTTT.